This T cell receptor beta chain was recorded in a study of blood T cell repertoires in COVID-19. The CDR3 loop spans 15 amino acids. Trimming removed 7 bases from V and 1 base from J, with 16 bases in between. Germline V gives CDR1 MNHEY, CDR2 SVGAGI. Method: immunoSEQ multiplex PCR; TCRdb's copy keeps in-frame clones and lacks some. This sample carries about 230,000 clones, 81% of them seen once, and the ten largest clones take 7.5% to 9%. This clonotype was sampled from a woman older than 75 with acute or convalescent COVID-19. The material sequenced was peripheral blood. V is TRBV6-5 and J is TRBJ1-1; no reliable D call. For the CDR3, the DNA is TGTGCCAGCACCGATATCTTGACGGGGAACACTGAAGCTTTCTTT. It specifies CASTDILTGNTEAFF.